What follows are 14 T cell receptor beta chains derived from one specimen sequenced in a study of graft-versus-host responses after intestinal transplantation. Sequencing used immunoSEQ multiplex PCR; TCRdb keeps in-frame clones, though not all of them. The sample contains tens of thousands of clones, 83% of which appear only once. Sequenced here: PBMCs, sampled about 1,000 days after transplant. The receptors were sampled from a human patient who received an intestinal transplant, so some T cells may come from the graft donor.

The V call is TRBV4-2, the J call TRBJ2-3; weak D call: TRBD2 (6 bases). Germline lookup yields CDR1 LGHNA and CDR2 YNFKEQ. CDR3 length: 15 residues. V was trimmed by 3 bases and J by 4 bases, leaving 14 bases between them. The DNA for the CDR3 is TGTGCCAGCAGCCATGGGCAGGAGGGTTCAGATACGCAGTATTTT. It encodes CASSHGQEGSDTQYF.

This clone is a singleton in its sample. The chain has TRBV30 and TRBJ2-6, with unresolved D. The CDR3 is 17 amino acids. Germline assignment: CDR1 GTSNPN and CDR2 SVGIG (reference sequence). Trimming shortened V by 0 bases and J by 0 bases, and 12 bases separated the two germline ends. CDR3 coding DNA: TGTGCCTGGAGTGTTAGACTTACCCGCTCTGGGGCCAACGTCCTGACTTTC. Protein: CAWSVRLTRSGANVLTF.

The rearrangement links TRBV5-1 to TRBJ2-2, with 7 bases lining up with TRBD1. Germline CDR1 and CDR2: SGHRS and YFSETQ. The trim removed 0 bases at V and 4 bases at J, leaving 6 bases unmatched. The CDR3 length is 16 residues. CDR3 sequence: CASSLVVTGITGELFF. The CDR3 nucleotides are TGCGCCAGCAGCTTGGTGGTGACAGGGATCACCGGGGAGCTGTTTTTT.

V usage is TRBV29-1 and J usage is TRBJ2-1; TRBD1 might be the D (6 bases). CDR3 length equals 18 residues. Germline V lookup: CDR1 SQVTM, CDR2 ANQGSEA. The germline V and J ends were trimmed by 0 bases and 2 bases, with 20 bases remaining between them. CDR3 DNA sequence: TGCAGCGTTGAAGATGCCCTGAACCGGGACATACCCTACAATGAGCAGTTCTTC. Amino acid sequence: CSVEDALNRDIPYNEQFF.

The V gene is TRBV19, the J gene TRBJ2-2; D unclear. V was trimmed by 6 bases and J by 0 bases, leaving 14 bases between them. The CDR3 sequence is 16 residues long. Per germline, CDR1 LNHDA and CDR2 SQIVND (reference sequence). CDR3: CASRERRTSNTGELFF. CDR3 DNA sequence: TGTGCCAGTAGGGAGAGGCGCACTTCGAACACCGGGGAGCTGTTTTTT.

This clone appeared a few times. This chain joins TRBV10-3 and TRBJ1-5; a possible D gene is TRBD1 (5 bases). Germline CDR1 reads ENHRY; CDR2 reads SYGVKD. Trimming shortened V by 10 bases and J by 0 bases, and 13 bases separated the two germline ends. The CDR3 runs 14 residues. The CDR3, as DNA: TGTGCCACCAAGGGACTCGCTAGCAATCAGCCCCAGCATTTT. Amino acid sequence: CATKGLASNQPQHF.

This clone showed up just a few times. The gene calls are TRBV5-6 and TRBJ2-3; maybe TRBD2 (7 bases). The CDR3 length is 16 residues. V was shortened by 1 base and J by 5 bases, with 17 bases between the two germline ends. CDR1 and CDR2 from the germline V gene are SGHDT and YYEEEE. The CDR3 spells CASSLLTGGQVDTQYF. The CDR3 DNA reads TGTGCCAGCAGCTTGCTCACGGGGGGCCAGGTAGATACGCAGTATTTT.

The V call is TRBV18, the J call TRBJ1-2; possible D gene TRBD1, 6 bases. CDR3 size: 13 residues. The germline V gene encodes CDR1 KGHSH and CDR2 LQKENI. Trimming stripped 6 bases from V and 4 bases from J, with 12 bases between. The CDR3 protein is CASSEQGPYGYTF. CDR3 nucleotides: TGTGCCAGCTCCGAACAGGGACCCTATGGCTACACCTTC.

V gene TRBV7-9 combines with J gene TRBJ2-1, with 11 positions matching TRBD2. The V gene end was trimmed by 5 bases and the J gene end by 3 bases; junction bases not matched to a gene: 12. Germline V gives CDR1 SEHNR, CDR2 FQNEAQ (reference sequence). The CDR3 totals 18 residues. CDR3 protein: CASSPWGSTSGNYNEQFF. In DNA, the CDR3 is TGTGCCAGCAGCCCTTGGGGATCGACTAGCGGGAACTACAATGAGCAGTTCTTC.

The chain joins TRBV28 to TRBJ2-2; D might be TRBD1 (6 bases). There are 18 residues in the CDR3. Per the germline V gene, CDR1 is MDHEN and CDR2 is SYDVKM. The V gene lost 8 bases and the J gene lost 0 bases, with 22 bases spanning the gap. The CDR3 DNA sequence: TGTGCCAGCGTAAAGGGATTATTGGGACACGCGAACACCGGGGAGCTGTTTTTT. Translated: CASVKGLLGHANTGELFF.

The gene calls are TRBV5-5 and TRBJ2-7; 11 bases align to TRBD2. The CDR3 runs to 15 residues. V trimming: 5 bases; J trimming: 2 bases; junction bases outside the gene matches: 6. Germline V gives CDR1 SGHKS, CDR2 YYEKEE (reference sequence). DNA of the CDR3: TGTGCCAGCAGAGCGGGACTAGCGGCGACCTACGAGCAGTACTTC. Translating it yields CASRAGLAATYEQYF.

The chain joins TRBV27 to TRBJ1-2; 7 nucleotides match TRBD1. Germline CDR1 MNHEY, CDR2 SMNVEV (reference sequence). CDR3 length equals 13 residues. The V segment lost 6 bases and the J segment 4 bases; nucleotides outside the gene matches: 5. CDR3 sequence (DNA): TGTGCCAGCAGACACACAGGGGCCTATGGCTACACCTTC. Protein sequence: CASRHTGAYGYTF.

The J gene is TRBJ1-4, the V gene TRBV5-1; TRBD1 is a possible D gene (5 bases). V was cut by 7 bases and J by 5 bases, with 18 bases left in between. The CDR3 runs to 15 residues. Germline lookup yields CDR1 SGHRS and CDR2 YFSETQ. CDR3 in amino acids: CASRRAGDPNEKLFF. CDR3 nucleotides: TGCGCCAGCCGCCGAGCGGGGGACCCCAATGAAAAACTGTTTTTT.

The chain combines TRBV18 with TRBJ2-2, with D unclear. Germline CDR1 is KGHSH and CDR2 is LQKENI. The CDR3 loop spans 13 amino acids. The V end lost 2 bases, the J end lost 2 bases, and 3 bases lay between the germline ends. The CDR3 nucleotides read TGTGCCAGCTCACCAGCAAACACCGGGGAGCTGTTTTTT. As protein: CASSPANTGELFF.